What follows is one TCR beta chain and its context. Antigen unknown. The data belong to a study of shared clonotypes between healthy human individuals. Measured with immunoSEQ multiplex PCR; TCRdb has only the in-frame clones, and not every one. The sample lists under 1,100,000 clones; more than 60% were seen once. Study results and caveats: Shared clonotypes across all four donors exceeded non-shared ones in generation probability. Among the subsets, naive ones generally showed larger estimated richness than memory ones.

Germline CDR1 SGHTS, CDR2 YDEGEE. The V segment lost 1 base and the J segment 6 bases; nucleotides outside the gene matches: 5. This CDR3 contains 15 residues. The sequenced sample consisted of memory CD4+ T cells sorted from blood. Noted subset: CD45RA-negative fraction. The chain uses TRBV5-8 and TRBJ2-4; 9 nucleotides agree with TRBD1. The source is a man aged 18 to 35 in good health. CDR3 nucleotide sequence: TGTGCCAGCAGCTTGCCCGGGACAGGGTTAAACATTCAGTACTTC. It specifies CASSLPGTGLNIQYF.